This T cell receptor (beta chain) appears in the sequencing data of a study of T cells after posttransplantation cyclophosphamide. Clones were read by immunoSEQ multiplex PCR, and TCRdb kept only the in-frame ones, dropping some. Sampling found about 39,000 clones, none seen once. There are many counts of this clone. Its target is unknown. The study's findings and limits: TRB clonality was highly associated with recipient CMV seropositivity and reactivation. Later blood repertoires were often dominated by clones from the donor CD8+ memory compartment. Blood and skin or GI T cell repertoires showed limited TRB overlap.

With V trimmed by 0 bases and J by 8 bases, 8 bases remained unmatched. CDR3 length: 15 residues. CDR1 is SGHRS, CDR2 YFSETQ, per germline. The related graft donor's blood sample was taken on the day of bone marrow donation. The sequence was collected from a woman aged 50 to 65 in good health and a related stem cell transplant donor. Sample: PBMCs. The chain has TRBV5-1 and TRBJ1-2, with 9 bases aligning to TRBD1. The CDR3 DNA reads TGCGCCAGCAGCTTGGATACGGGACAGGGTGGCGGCTACACCTTC. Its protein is CASSLDTGQGGGYTF.